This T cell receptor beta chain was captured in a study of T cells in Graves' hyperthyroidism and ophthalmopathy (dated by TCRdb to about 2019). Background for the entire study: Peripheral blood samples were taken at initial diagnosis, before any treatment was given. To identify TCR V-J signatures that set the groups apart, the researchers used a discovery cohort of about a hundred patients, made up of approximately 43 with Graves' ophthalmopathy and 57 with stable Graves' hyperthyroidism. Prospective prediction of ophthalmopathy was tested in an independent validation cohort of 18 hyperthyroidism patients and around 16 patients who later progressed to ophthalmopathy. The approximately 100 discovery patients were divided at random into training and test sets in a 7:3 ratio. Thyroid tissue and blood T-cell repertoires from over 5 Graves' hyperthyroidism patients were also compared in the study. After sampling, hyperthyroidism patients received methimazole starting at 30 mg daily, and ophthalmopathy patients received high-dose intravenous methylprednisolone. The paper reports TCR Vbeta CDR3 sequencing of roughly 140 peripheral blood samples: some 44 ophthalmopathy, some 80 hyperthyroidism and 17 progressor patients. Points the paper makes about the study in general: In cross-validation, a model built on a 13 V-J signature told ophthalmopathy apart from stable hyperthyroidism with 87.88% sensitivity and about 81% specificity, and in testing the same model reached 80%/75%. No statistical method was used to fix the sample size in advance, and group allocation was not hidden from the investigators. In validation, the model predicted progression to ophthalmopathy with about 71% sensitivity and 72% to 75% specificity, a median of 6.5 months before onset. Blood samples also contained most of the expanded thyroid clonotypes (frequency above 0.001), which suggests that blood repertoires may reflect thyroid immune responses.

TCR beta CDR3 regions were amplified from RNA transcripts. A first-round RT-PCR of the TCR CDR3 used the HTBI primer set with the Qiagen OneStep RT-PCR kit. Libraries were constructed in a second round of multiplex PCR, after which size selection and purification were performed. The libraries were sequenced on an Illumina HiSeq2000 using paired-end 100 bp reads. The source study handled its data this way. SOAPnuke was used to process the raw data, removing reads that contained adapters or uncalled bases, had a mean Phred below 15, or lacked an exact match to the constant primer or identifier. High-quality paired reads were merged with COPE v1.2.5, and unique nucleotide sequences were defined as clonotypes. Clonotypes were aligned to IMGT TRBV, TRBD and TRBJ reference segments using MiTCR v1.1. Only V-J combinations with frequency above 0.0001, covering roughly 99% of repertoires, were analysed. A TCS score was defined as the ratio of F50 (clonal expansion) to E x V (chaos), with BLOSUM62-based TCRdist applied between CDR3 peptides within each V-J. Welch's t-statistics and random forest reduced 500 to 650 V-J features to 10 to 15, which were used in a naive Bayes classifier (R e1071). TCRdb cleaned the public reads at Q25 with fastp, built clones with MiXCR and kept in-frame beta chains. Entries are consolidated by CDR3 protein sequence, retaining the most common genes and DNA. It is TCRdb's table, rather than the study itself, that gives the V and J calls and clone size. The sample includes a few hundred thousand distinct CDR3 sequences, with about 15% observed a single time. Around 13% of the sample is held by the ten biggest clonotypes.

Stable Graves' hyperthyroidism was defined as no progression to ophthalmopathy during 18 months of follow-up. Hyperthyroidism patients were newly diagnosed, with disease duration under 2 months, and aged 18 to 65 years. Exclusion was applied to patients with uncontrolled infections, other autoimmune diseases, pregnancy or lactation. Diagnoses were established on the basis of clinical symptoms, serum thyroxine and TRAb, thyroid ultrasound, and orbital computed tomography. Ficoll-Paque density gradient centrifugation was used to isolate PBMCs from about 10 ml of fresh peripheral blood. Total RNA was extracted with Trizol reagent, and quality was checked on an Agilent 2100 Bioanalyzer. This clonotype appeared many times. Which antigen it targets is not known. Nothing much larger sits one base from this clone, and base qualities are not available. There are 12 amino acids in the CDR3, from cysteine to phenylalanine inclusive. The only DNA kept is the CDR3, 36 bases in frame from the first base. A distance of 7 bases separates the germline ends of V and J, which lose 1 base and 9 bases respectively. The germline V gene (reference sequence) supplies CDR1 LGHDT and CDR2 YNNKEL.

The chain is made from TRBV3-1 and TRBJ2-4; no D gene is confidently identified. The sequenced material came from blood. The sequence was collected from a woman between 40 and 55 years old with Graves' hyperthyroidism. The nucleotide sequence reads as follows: TGTGCCAGCAGCCAAGCTATGGGCATTCAGTACTTC. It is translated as CASSQAMGIQYF.